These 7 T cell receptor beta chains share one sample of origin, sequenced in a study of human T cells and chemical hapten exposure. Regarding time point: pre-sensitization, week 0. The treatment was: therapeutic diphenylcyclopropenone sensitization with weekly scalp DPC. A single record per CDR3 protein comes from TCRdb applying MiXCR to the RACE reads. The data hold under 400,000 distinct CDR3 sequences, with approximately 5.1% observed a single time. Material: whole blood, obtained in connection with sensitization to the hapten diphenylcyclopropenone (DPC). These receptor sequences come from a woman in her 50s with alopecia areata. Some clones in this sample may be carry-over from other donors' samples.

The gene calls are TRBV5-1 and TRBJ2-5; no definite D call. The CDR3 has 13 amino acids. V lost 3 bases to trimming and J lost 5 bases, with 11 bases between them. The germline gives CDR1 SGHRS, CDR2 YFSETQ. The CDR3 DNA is TGCGCCAGCAGCTCGCCGGCAGTGGAGACCCAGTACTTC. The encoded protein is CASSSPAVETQYF. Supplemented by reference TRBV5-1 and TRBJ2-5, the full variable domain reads KAGVTQTPRYLIKTRGQQVTLSCSPISGHRSVSWYQQTPGQGLQFLFEYFSETQRNKGNFPGRFSGRQFSNSRSEMNVSTLELGDSALYLCASSSPAVETQYFGPGTRLLVL.

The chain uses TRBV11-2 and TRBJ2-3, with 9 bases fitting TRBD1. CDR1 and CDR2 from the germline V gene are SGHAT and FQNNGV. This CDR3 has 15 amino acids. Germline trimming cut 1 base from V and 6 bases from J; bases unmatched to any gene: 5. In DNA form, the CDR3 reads TGTGCCAGCAGCTTAGTCGGGACAGGGACTGATACGCAGTATTTT. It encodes CASSLVGTGTDTQYF. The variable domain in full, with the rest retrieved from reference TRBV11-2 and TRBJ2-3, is EAGVAQSPRYKIIEKRQSVAFWCNPISGHATLYWYQQILGQGPKLLIQFQNNGVVDDSQLPKDRFSAERLKGVDSTLKIQPAKLEDSAVYLCASSLVGTGTDTQYFGPGTRLTVL.

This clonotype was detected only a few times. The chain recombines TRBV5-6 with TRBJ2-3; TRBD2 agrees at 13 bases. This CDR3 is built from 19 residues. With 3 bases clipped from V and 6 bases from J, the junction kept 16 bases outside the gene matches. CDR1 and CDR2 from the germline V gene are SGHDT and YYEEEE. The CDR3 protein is CASSWAGTSGMSRSDTQYF. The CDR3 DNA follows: TGTGCCAGCAGCTGGGCCGGGACTAGCGGGATGTCAAGATCCGATACGCAGTATTTT.

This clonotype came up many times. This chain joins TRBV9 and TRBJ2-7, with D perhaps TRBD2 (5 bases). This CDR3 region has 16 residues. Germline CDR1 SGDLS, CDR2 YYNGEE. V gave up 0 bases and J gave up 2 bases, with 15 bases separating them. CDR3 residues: CASSVGPRPGTYEQYF. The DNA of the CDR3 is TGTGCCAGCAGCGTAGGACCCCGCCCGGGGACCTACGAGCAGTACTTC.

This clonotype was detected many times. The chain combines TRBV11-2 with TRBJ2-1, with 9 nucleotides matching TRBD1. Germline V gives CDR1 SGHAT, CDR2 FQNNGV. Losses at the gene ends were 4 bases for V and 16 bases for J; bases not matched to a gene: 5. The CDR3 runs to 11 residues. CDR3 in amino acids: CASSSGQGIFF. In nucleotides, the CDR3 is TGTGCCAGCAGCTCGGGACAGGGAATATTCTTC.

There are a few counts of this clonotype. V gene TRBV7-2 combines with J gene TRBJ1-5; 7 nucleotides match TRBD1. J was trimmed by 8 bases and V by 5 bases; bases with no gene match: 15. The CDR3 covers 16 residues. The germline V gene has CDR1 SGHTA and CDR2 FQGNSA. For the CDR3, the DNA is TGTGCCAGCAGCCCTTCTGGACAGGTCCTTCCGGAGCCCCAGCATTTT. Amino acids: CASSPSGQVLPEPQHF.

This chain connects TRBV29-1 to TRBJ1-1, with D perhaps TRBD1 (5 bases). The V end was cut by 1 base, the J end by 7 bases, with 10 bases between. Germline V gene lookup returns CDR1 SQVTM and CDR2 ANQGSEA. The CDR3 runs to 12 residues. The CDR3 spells CSVEVGQGEAFF. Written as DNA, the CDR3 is TGCAGCGTTGAAGTGGGCCAGGGTGAAGCTTTCTTT.